The 16 T cell receptor beta chains given below trace back to one sample, sequenced in a study of blood T cell repertoires in COVID-19. TCRdb's table, derived via immunoSEQ multiplex PCR, lists solely in-frame clones and lacks some. The sample lists 100,000 to 150,000 clones; 75% to 85% were seen once. Sequencing used peripheral blood. The receptors come from a man between 35 and 55 years old with active or convalescent COVID-19.

The V gene is TRBV4-1, the J gene TRBJ1-2, with D tentatively TRBD1 (6 bases). The length of the CDR3 is 15 residues. Germline assignment: CDR1 MGHRA and CDR2 YSYEKL. Trimming left V 7 bases short and J 4 bases short, with 19 bases between. The CDR3 coding sequence is TGCGCCAGCACCCGAGATGGAACAGGGCCCTATGGCTACACCTTC. This sequence encodes CASTRDGTGPYGYTF.

V usage is TRBV10-3 and J usage is TRBJ2-5; the match to TRBD1 covers 7 bases. CDR3 length: 16 residues. Per germline, CDR1 ENHRY and CDR2 SYGVKD. The J segment lost 5 bases and the V segment lost 0 bases, leaving 9 bases of the junction unmatched. The CDR3 DNA follows: TGTGCCATCAGTGAGTCCCAAAGACAGGGTGGCGAGACCCAGTACTTC. Protein: CAISESQRQGGETQYF.

The CDR3 protein is CASSQDGQGAEAFF. The DNA of the CDR3 is TGTGCCAGCAGCCAAGATGGGCAGGGGGCTGAAGCTTTCTTT. The V call is TRBV3-1 (or the pseudogene TRBV3-2), the J call TRBJ1-1; 7 bases are shared with TRBD1. Germline trimming cut 0 bases from V and 6 bases from J; bases unmatched to any gene: 4. The CDR3 runs to 14 residues. Germline V gives CDR1 LGHDT, CDR2 YNNKEL (reference sequence).

This chain uses TRBV19 with TRBJ1-2, with a tentative D call TRBD1 (5 bases). Germline CDR1 is LNHDA and CDR2 is SQIVND (reference sequence). V was cut by 4 bases and J by 8 bases, with 11 bases left in between. This CDR3 comprises 12 residues. CDR3 amino acids: CASSRQGEGYTF. The CDR3 region has the DNA TGTGCCAGTAGTAGGCAGGGTGAAGGCTACACCTTC.

The CDR3 DNA reads TGCGCCAGCAGCCAAGACCCCGCTAGCGGGCGAGAGCAGTTCTTC. It translates to CASSQDPASGREQFF. The chain couples TRBV4-3 to TRBJ2-1, with TRBD2 matching 8 bases. CDR3 length equals 15 residues. From germline, CDR1 is LGHNA and CDR2 YSLEER. V lost 0 bases to trimming and J lost 10 bases; unmatched junction nucleotides: 8.

The rearrangement links TRBV6-4 to TRBJ2-2, with D possibly TRBD1 on 5 matching bases. Trimming cost V 3 bases and J 5 bases, with 7 bases left between them. Germline CDR1 MRHNA, CDR2 SNTAGT. The CDR3 runs to 13 residues. The CDR3, as DNA: TGTGCCAGCAGTGAGAAGGGGACCGGGGAGCTGTTTTTT. Its translation: CASSEKGTGELFF.

V usage is TRBV29-1 and J usage is TRBJ2-1; 8 bases fit TRBD2. Trimming cost V 4 bases and J 5 bases; bases outside gene matches: 4. CDR1 and CDR2 (germline): SQVTM, ANQGSEA. The CDR3 spans 13 residues. The CDR3, as DNA: TGCAGCGTTGCGACTAGCGCGGACAATGAGCAGTTCTTC. This gives the protein CSVATSADNEQFF.

The chain recombines TRBV15 with TRBJ2-5; D is uncertain. The CDR3 has 12 residues. V was trimmed by 0 bases and J by 5 bases, leaving 4 bases between them. Germline V gives CDR1 LNHNV, CDR2 YYDKDF (reference sequence). The CDR3 DNA sequence: TGTGCCACCAGCAGAGATATGGAGACCCAGTACTTC. Its protein product is CATSRDMETQYF.

The chain uses TRBV11-2 and TRBJ2-5, with D perhaps TRBD1 (6 bases). V was cut by 2 bases and J by 4 bases, with 8 bases left in between. This CDR3 is built from 13 residues. Germline V gene data show CDR1 as SGHAT and CDR2 as FQNNGV. The CDR3, as DNA: TGTGCCAGCAGCTTAACAGGGAGAGAGACCCAGTACTTC. Translation gives CASSLTGRETQYF.

The chain employs TRBV27 and TRBJ2-7; unclear D gene. Germline V gene sequence: CDR1 MNHEY, CDR2 SMNVEV (reference sequence). V lost 5 bases to trimming and J lost 9 bases, with 11 bases between them. The CDR3 totals 11 residues. CDR3 coding DNA: TGTGCCAGCAGTGCTGGGCCCAGGCAGTACTTC. Translating it yields CASSAGPRQYF.

This rearrangement joins TRBV7-9 to TRBJ1-1; D gene unclear. Germline CDR1 SEHNR, CDR2 FQNEAQ (reference sequence). This CDR3 has 12 residues. Trimming cost V 2 bases and J 5 bases, with 6 bases left between them. Written as DNA, the CDR3 is TGTGCCAGCAGCTTAATAGAAACTGAAGCTTTCTTT. Translated: CASSLIETEAFF.

This clone appeared a single time. This chain links TRBV6-7 with TRBJ2-5; weak D call: TRBD2 (5 bases). TRBV6-7 is reported as an ORF; its role is uncertain. The V end lost 7 bases, the J end lost 3 bases, and 15 bases lay between the germline ends. The CDR3 totals 14 residues. The CDR3 reads CASTLPGREETQYF. The CDR3 region has the DNA TGTGCCAGCACCCTCCCGGGAAGGGAAGAGACCCAGTACTTC.

The rearrangement uses TRBV19 and TRBJ2-6, with unresolved D. The CDR3 covers 17 residues. Trimming took 4 bases from V and 0 from J, leaving 13 bases between them. In germline, CDR1 is LNHDA, CDR2 SQIVND (reference sequence). Written as DNA, the CDR3 is TGTGCCAGTAGTAGCTCAGTCGTTCTCTCTGGGGCCAACGTCCTGACTTTC. Translating it yields CASSSSVVLSGANVLTF.

This sequence joins TRBV29-1 and TRBJ1-4; 10 nucleotides line up with TRBD1. J lost 12 bases, V lost 7 bases, and 8 bases had no gene match. The CDR3 consists of 12 residues. CDR1 is SQVTM and CDR2 is ANQGSEA in the germline V gene. CDR3 sequence: CSGGQGSRELFF. In nucleotides, the CDR3 is TGCAGCGGGGGACAGGGGTCGCGGGAACTGTTTTTT. Supplemented by reference TRBV29-1 and TRBJ1-4, the full variable domain reads SAVISQKPSRDICQRGTSLTIQCQVDSQVTMMFWYRQQPGQSLTLIATANQGSEATYESGFVIDKFPISRPNLTFSTLTVSNMSPEDSSIYLCSGGQGSRELFFGSGTQLSVL.

Here the CDR3 reads CASSSQGRSYEQYF. The DNA of the CDR3 is TGTGCCAGCAGTTCACAGGGTAGATCCTACGAGCAGTACTTC. This rearrangement joins TRBV28 to TRBJ2-7; D may be TRBD1 (6 bases). This CDR3 is 14 amino acids long. V lost 4 bases to trimming and J lost 1 base, with 11 bases between them. CDR1 and CDR2 from the germline V gene are MDHEN and SYDVKM.

This clone has a handful of counts. The rearrangement joins TRBV19 to TRBJ1-4; 8 nucleotides line up with TRBD1. The CDR3 extends over 16 amino acids. The germline CDR1 and CDR2 sequences are LNHDA and SQIVND (reference sequence). The ends lost 5 bases at V and 4 bases at J; junction bases unmatched: 9. The CDR3 protein is CASSGDRGSLNEKLFF. DNA for the CDR3: TGTGCCAGTAGTGGCGACAGGGGTTCCCTTAATGAAAAACTGTTTTTT.